This T cell receptor beta chain was profiled in a study of T cell changes during pregnancy in multiple sclerosis. This clone occurred a few times. The assay was immunoSEQ multiplex PCR, and TCRdb's table has in-frame clones only and misses some. The sample records about 84,000 clones, approximately 95% being singletons. Germline CDR1 is SGHRS and CDR2 is YFSETQ. The CDR3 spans 16 residues. Unmatched junction bases numbered 12, after V lost 4 bases and J lost 6 bases. This receptor was identified in a female donor in good health, enrolled as a control in a pregnancy study. The V call is TRBV5-1, the J call TRBJ2-1; 8 positions agree with TRBD2. Sequencing was performed on peripheral blood, taken in the second trimester of pregnancy. The DNA for the CDR3 is TGCGCCAGCAGCGCAGCAGCGGGAGCCGATCTCAATGAGCAGTTCTTC. This translates into CASSAAAGADLNEQFF.